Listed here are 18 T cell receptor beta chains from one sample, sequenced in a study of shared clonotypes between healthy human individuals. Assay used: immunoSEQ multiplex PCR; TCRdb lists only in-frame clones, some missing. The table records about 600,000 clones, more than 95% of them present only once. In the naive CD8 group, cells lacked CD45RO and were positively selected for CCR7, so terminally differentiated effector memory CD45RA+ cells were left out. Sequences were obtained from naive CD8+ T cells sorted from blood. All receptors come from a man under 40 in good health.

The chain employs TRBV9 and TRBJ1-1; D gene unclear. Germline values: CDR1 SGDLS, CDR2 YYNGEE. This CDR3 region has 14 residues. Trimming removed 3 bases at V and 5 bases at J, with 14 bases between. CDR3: CASSASGSSTEAFF. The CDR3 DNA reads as TGTGCCAGCAGCGCGTCCGGATCGAGTACTGAAGCTTTCTTT.

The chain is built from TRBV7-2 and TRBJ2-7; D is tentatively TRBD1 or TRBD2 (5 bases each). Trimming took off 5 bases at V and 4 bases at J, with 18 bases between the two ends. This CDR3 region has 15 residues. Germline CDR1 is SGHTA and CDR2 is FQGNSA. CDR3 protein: CASSTTGHTSYEQYF. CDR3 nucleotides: TGTGCCAGCAGCACCACGGGGCATACTAGTTACGAGCAGTACTTC.

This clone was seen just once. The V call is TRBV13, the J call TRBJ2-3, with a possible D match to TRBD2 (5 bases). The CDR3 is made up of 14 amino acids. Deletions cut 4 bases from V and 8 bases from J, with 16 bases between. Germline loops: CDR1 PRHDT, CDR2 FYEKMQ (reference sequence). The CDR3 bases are TGTGCCAGCAGCTACGGACTGACCGGAGTTACGCAGTATTTT. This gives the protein CASSYGLTGVTQYF.

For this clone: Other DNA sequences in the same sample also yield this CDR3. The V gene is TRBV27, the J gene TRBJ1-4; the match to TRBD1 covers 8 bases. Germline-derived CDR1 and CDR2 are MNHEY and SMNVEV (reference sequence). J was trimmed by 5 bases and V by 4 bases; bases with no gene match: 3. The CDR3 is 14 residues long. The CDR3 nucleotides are TGTGCCAGCAGTTATACAGGGGGGAATGAAAAACTGTTTTTT. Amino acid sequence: CASSYTGGNEKLFF.

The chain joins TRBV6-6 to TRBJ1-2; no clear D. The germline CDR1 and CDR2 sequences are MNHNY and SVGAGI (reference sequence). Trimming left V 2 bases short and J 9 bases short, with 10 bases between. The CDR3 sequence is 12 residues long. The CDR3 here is CASSYPPGSYTF. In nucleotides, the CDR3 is TGTGCCAGCAGTTACCCCCCTGGCAGCTACACCTTC.

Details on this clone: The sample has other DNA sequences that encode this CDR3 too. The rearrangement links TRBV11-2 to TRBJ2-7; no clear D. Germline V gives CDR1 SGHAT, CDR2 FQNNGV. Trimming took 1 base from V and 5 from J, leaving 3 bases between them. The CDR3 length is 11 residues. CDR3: CASSLGHEQYF. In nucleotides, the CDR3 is TGTGCCAGCAGCTTAGGACACGAGCAGTACTTC. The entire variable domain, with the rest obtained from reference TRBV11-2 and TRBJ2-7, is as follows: EAGVAQSPRYKIIEKRQSVAFWCNPISGHATLYWYQQILGQGPKLLIQFQNNGVVDDSQLPKDRFSAERLKGVDSTLKIQPAKLEDSAVYLCASSLGHEQYFGPGTRLTVT.

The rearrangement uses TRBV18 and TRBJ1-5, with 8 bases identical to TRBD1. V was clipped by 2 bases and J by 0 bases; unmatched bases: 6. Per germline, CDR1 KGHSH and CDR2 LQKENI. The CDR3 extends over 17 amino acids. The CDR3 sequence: CASSPYTGGNSNQPQHF. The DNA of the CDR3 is TGTGCCAGCTCACCATACACAGGGGGGAATAGCAATCAGCCCCAGCATTTT.

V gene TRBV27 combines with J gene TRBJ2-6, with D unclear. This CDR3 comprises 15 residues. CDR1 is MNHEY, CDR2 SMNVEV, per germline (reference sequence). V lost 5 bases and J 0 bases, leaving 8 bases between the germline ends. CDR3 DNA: TGTGCCAGCAGTGGGCTAAGCTCTGGGGCCAACGTCCTGACTTTC. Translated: CASSGLSSGANVLTF.

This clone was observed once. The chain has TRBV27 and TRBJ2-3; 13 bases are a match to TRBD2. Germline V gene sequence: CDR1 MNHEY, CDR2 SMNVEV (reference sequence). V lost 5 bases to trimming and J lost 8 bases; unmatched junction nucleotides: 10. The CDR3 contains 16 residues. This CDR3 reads CASSPETSGRMGTQYF. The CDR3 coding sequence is TGTGCCAGCAGTCCCGAGACTAGCGGGAGGATGGGTACGCAGTATTTT.

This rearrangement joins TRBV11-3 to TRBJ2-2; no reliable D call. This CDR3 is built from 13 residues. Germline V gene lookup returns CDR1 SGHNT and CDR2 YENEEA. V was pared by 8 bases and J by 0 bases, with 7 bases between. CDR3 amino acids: CASEAPNTGELFF. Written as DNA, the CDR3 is TGTGCCAGCGAAGCACCGAACACCGGGGAGCTGTTTTTT.

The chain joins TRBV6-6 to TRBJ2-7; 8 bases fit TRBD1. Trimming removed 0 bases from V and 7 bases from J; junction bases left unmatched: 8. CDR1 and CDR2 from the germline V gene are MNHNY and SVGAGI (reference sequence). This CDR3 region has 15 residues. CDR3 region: CASSYSEQGAREQYF. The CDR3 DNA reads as TGTGCCAGCAGTTACTCGGAGCAGGGGGCTAGGGAGCAGTACTTC.

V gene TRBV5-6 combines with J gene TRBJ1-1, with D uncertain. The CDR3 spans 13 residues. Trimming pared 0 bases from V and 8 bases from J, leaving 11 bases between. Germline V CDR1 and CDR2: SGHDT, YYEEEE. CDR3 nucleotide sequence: TGTGCCAGCAGCTTGGGGCTGGGCCCCGAAGCTTTCTTT. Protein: CASSLGLGPEAFF.

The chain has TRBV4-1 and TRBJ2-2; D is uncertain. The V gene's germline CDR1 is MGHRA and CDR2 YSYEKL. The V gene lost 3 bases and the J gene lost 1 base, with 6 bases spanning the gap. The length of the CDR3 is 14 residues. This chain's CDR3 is CASSHGENTGELFF. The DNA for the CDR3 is TGCGCCAGCAGCCATGGGGAGAACACCGGGGAGCTGTTTTTT.

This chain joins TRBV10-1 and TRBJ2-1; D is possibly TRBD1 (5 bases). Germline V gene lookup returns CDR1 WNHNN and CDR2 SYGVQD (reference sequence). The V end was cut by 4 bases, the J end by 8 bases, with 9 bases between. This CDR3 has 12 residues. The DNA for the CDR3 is TGCGCCAGCAGTGCAGGGATCGATGAGCAGTTCTTC. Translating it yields CASSAGIDEQFF.

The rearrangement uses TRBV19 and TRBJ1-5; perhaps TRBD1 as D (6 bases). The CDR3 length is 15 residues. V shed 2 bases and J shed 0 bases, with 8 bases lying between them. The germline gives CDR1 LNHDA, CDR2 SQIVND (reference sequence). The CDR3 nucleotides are TGTGCCAGTAGTATAAAACAGGGTAGCAATCAGCCCCAGCATTTT. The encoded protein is CASSIKQGSNQPQHF.

DNA for the CDR3: TGTGCCACCAGCAGAGTGGGCAGCCTCAATCAGCCCCAGCATTTT. Encoded protein: CATSRVGSLNQPQHF. This sequence joins TRBV15 and TRBJ1-5, with D hard to call. The V end was cut by 1 base, the J end by 3 bases, with 10 bases between. The length of the CDR3 is 15 residues. From germline, CDR1 is LNHNV and CDR2 YYDKDF (reference sequence).

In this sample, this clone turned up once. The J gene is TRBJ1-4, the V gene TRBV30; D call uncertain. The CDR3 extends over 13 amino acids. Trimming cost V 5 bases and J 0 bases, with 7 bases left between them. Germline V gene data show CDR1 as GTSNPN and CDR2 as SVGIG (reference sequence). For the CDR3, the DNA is TGTGCCTGGCATGTAGCAACTAATGAAAAACTGTTTTTT. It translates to CAWHVATNEKLFF.

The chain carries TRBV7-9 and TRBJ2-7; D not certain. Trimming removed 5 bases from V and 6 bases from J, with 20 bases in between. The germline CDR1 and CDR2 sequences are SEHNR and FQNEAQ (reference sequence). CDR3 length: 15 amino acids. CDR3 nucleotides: TGTGCCAGCAGCCCCCCCGGAGACTTAGCCCCCGAGCAGTACTTC. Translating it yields CASSPPGDLAPEQYF.